The following is a T cell receptor (beta chain) sequence with its context. Its antigen is as yet unknown. As for time point: recipient sample about 28 days before transplant, after cytoreduction. This sample is part of a study of T cell clonotyping in hematopoietic cell transplantation. The overall study: Pretransplant recipient samples were taken after cytoreduction. General study findings and limits: Cells were unsorted, so CD4 and CD8 contributions were not separated.

From germline, CDR1 is SGHRS and CDR2 YFSETQ. The V end lost 1 base, the J end lost 3 bases, and 10 bases lay between the germline ends. The CDR3 totals 14 residues. The table came from immunoSEQ multiplex PCR; TCRdb's copy has only in-frame clones and leaves some out. The profile shows about 27,000 clones, under 85% of them singletons. The input for sequencing was peripheral blood mononuclear cells, taken before stem cell transplant. This TCR was sampled from a man aged 50-59 years with myelodysplastic syndrome. Some clones in this sample may be carry-over from other donors' samples. This rearrangement joins TRBV5-1 to TRBJ1-2; D is unclear. The CDR3 sequence is CASSLTSPDYGYTF. DNA for the CDR3: TGCGCCAGCAGCTTGACTTCTCCTGACTATGGCTACACCTTC.